Here is one T cell receptor (beta chain) with its context. Given the absence of the conserved phenylalanine or tryptophan at the CDR3 end, a read error is likely. Noted time point: newly diagnosed GD, antithyroid drugs for less than 3 months. PBMCs provided the RNA from which the TCR library was made. The length of the CDR3 is 15 residues. CDR1 is LNHDA and CDR2 is SQIVND in the germline V gene (reference sequence). HTBI primers from iRepertoire and Arm-PCR of CDR3 regions yielded the TCR beta libraries. TCRdb called the multiplex PCR reads again in MiXCR, with one record for every CDR3 protein. Here the sample spans 500,000 or so distinct CDR3 sequences, roughly 15% being singletons. These data originate in a study of regulatory T cells in long-lasting Graves disease. This same sample was also taken into another study, of T cells in Graves' hyperthyroidism and ophthalmopathy.

The source was peripheral blood mononuclear cells (PBMCs), collected at new diagnosis, from a patient treated with antithyroid drugs. The clonotype originates from a woman aged 40-60 years with Graves disease. The chain links TRBV19 to TRBJ1-5; unclear D gene. The CDR3 DNA sequence: TGTAGAAGTAATCCCTCGCTGTCCGACATGGGAACCCAGCATTCT. This sequence encodes CRSNPSLSDMGTQHS.